The rows below give T cell receptor beta chains drawn from one sample of a study of T-cell memory formation after mild COVID-19. TCRdb ran MiXCR on the 5' RACE reads and lists one entry per CDR3 protein. Found here are roughly 400,000 distinct CDR3 sequences, roughly 18% of them singletons; the top ten hold approximately 21%. Sequenced material: PBMCs or a T cell subset sorted from them (not recorded which). These TCRs come from a man between 18 and 35 years old who had mild COVID-19 (a few samples of this study predate the infection). Cell type and time point are not known. The CDR3 runs from the conserved cysteine through the conserved F or W. A D gene is named only where the DNA matches it firmly. Only some rows state a clone size, as once, few, many or a class for expanded clones.

V	size	J	D	CDR3	DNA
TRBV20-1	NA	TRBJ1-5	NA	CSARDARANQPQHF	TGCAGTGCTAGAGACGCCCGGGCTAATCAGCCCCAGCATTTT
TRBV6-5	few	TRBJ1-4	TRBD1	CASSSRGTGVKLFF	TGTGCCAGCAGTTCCCGTGGGACAGGTGTAAAACTGTTTTTT
TRBV2	NA	TRBJ1-2	TRBD1	CASIGQGSDGYTF	TGTGCCAGCATTGGACAGGGTAGTGATGGCTACACCTTC
TRBV19	few	TRBJ1-5	NA	CASSLRRSNQPQHF	TGTGCCAGTAGTTTAAGACGGAGCAATCAGCCCCAGCATTTT
TRBV4-1	NA	TRBJ2-7	NA	CASSQSQSRLGEQYF	TGCGCCAGCAGCCAATCTCAGAGCCGTTTAGGAGAGCAGTACTTC
TRBV7-2	many	TRBJ1-5	TRBD1	CASSLTGGSNQPQHF	TGTGCCAGCAGCCTGACAGGGGGAAGCAATCAGCCCCAGCATTTT
TRBV3-1	many	TRBJ2-1	NA	CASSLTAGRYEQFF	TGTGCCAGCAGCCTCACCGCAGGTAGATATGAGCAGTTCTTC
TRBV20-1	few	TRBJ2-1	TRBD1	CSASPPRGKVEQFF	TGCAGTGCTAGTCCCCCCAGGGGGAAGGTTGAGCAGTTCTTC
TRBV3-1	NA	TRBJ2-7	TRBD1	CASSHDRGPYEQYF	TGTGCCAGCAGCCATGACAGGGGGCCGTACGAGCAGTACTTC
TRBV9	NA	TRBJ2-3	NA	CASRLGPSQGTQYF	TGTGCCAGCAGATTAGGGCCCTCACAGGGTACGCAGTATTTT
TRBV2	NA	TRBJ2-6	NA	CASDSGANVLTF	TGTGCCAGCGATTCTGGGGCCAACGTCCTGACTTTC
TRBV7-9	few	TRBJ2-2	NA	CASSHGQKGGELFF	TGTGCCAGCAGCCATGGACAGAAGGGCGGGGAGCTGTTTTTT
TRBV6-6	few	TRBJ1-5	TRBD1	CASSGDREYQPQHF	TGTGCCAGCAGTGGCGACAGGGAATATCAGCCCCAGCATTTT
TRBV4-3	NA	TRBJ2-1	NA	CASSQDRRLEYNEQFF	TGCGCCAGCAGCCAAGATAGGCGCCTAGAGTACAATGAGCAGTTCTTC
TRBV3-1	few	TRBJ1-1	NA	CASSQDWGQTAEAFF	TGTGCCAGCAGCCAAGATTGGGGCCAGACGGCTGAAGCTTTCTTT
TRBV5-5	once	TRBJ2-7	TRBD1	CASSFRDSYEQYF	TGTGCCAGCAGTTTCCGGGACAGCTACGAGCAGTACTTC
TRBV4-1	NA	TRBJ1-1	NA	CASSQGVGGTNTEAFF	TGCGCCAGCAGCCAAGGAGTCGGGGGGACGAACACTGAAGCTTTCTTT
TRBV6-2/TRBV6-3	few	TRBJ1-5	TRBD1	CASGGRTGHQPQHF	TGTGCCAGCGGGGGACGGACAGGGCATCAGCCCCAGCATTTT
TRBV5-1	few	TRBJ1-2	NA	CASSLQEVYGYTF	TGCGCCAGCAGCCTACAGGAGGTCTATGGCTACACCTTC
TRBV7-2	NA	TRBJ2-5	TRBD2	CASSQGAGGLQETQYF	TGTGCCAGCAGCCAAGGGGCGGGGGGGCTCCAAGAGACCCAGTACTTC
TRBV6-5	NA	TRBJ2-6	NA	CASSMGPSFRSGANVLTF	TGTGCCAGCAGTATGGGACCTTCCTTCCGATCGGGGGCCAACGTCCTGACTTTC
TRBV7-2	few	TRBJ1-1	NA	CASSLGWARHRAFF	TGTGCCAGCAGCCTAGGGTGGGCCAGGCACCGCGCTTTCTTT
TRBV29-1	NA	TRBJ2-1	NA	CSVVCSDWRLGEQFF	TGCAGCGTTGTTTGCTCGGACTGGCGGCTCGGTGAGCAGTTCTTC
TRBV5-1	many	TRBJ1-1	NA	CASSLAGQNTEAFF	TGCGCCAGCAGCTTGGCGGGGCAGAACACTGAAGCTTTCTTT
TRBV4-2	many	TRBJ1-1	NA	CASSLWLNTEAFF	TGTGCCAGCAGCCTATGGTTGAACACTGAAGCTTTCTTT
TRBV7-9	many	TRBJ2-3	NA	CASSFQLATDTQYF	TGTGCCAGCAGCTTTCAACTAGCCACAGATACGCAGTATTTT
TRBV4-3	NA	TRBJ2-5	TRBD2	CASSRRGGDETQYF	TGCGCCAGCAGTCGGCGGGGGGGAGATGAGACCCAGTACTTC
TRBV6-2/TRBV6-3	NA	TRBJ1-5	TRBD1	CASTQGARNQPQHF	TGTGCCAGCACCCAGGGGGCGCGGAATCAGCCCCAGCATTTT